The clone carrying this T cell receptor (beta chain) was seen only a few times. Trimming stripped 2 bases from V and 6 bases from J, with 22 bases between. The CDR3 contains 16 residues. Per the germline V gene, CDR1 is GTSNPN and CDR2 is SVGIG (reference sequence). Blood specimens came from baseline, cycle 4 day 1, and cycle 7 day 1. This specimen belongs to a study of OX40 agonist ivuxolimab in advanced cancers. Overall study: Partial responses were observed in three patients, of whom one had hepatocellular carcinoma and two had cutaneous melanoma.

Only in-frame clones appear in the TCRdb table, and some are missing; sequencing was by immunoSEQ multiplex PCR. The table shows more than 70,000 clones, with over 75% occurring only once. The chain uses TRBV30 and TRBJ2-5; D could derive from TRBD1 or TRBD2 (5 bases each). The TCR was taken from an adult with an advanced solid tumor such as melanoma, head and neck, liver or kidney cancer. Sequenced here: CD4+ or CD8+ T cells sorted from blood, sampled in a trial of the OX40 agonist ivuxolimab. CDR3 sequence: CAWSRPTERGGKTQYF. CDR3 DNA sequence: TGTGCCTGGAGTAGGCCCACGGAGAGGGGCGGAAAGACCCAGTACTTC. The entire variable domain, with the rest obtained from reference TRBV30 and TRBJ2-5, is as follows: SQTIHQWPATLVQPVGSPLSLECTVEGTSNPNLYWYRQAAGRGLQLLFYSVGIGQISSEVPQNLSASRPQDRQFILSSKKLLLSDSGFYLCAWSRPTERGGKTQYFGPGTRLLVL.